What follows describes a single TCR beta chain. Its antigen is as yet unknown. A CD45RA-negative memory subset and a CD45RA+ naive subset were separated from the CD4+ cells. Only in-frame clones appear in the TCRdb table, and some are missing; sequencing was by immunoSEQ multiplex PCR. This table has roughly 520,000 clones, about 96% appearing once. This record comes from a study of shared clonotypes between healthy human individuals. Study results and caveats: Among donors, the sharing of clonotypes was expected to be influenced by sequencing depth. Some clonotypes were shared by all four sorted-subset donors, while others were not shared. The non-shared ones had lower generation probabilities than the shared ones.

The sequenced sample consisted of naive CD4+ T cells sorted from blood. Noted subset: CD45RA+ positively selected. The receptor's source is a woman aged 25 to 39 in good health.

Here the CDR3 reads CASRSALGTGNTEAFF. The CDR3 region has the DNA TGTGCCAGCAGGTCGGCCCTCGGGACAGGGAACACTGAAGCTTTCTTT. The rearrangement uses TRBV27 and TRBJ1-1; 8 bases match TRBD1. The CDR3 is 16 amino acids. Trimming removed 6 bases from V and 1 base from J; junction bases left unmatched: 10. CDR1 and CDR2 (germline): MNHEY, SMNVEV (reference sequence).